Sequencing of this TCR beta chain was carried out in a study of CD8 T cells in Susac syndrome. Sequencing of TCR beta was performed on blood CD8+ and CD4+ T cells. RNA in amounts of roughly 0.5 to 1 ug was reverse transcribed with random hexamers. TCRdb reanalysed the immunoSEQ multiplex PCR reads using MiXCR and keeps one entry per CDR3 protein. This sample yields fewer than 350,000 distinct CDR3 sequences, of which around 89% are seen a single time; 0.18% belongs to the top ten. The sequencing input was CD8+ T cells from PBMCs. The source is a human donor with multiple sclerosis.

The CDR3 reads CASSLRSAPHEQYF. CDR3 nucleotides: TGTGCCAGCAGTTTAAGGTCAGCCCCCCACGAGCAGTACTTC. The chain recombines TRBV27 with TRBJ2-7; D is unresolved. In germline, CDR1 is MNHEY, CDR2 SMNVEV (reference sequence). The CDR3 contains 14 residues. The V end lost 2 bases, the J end lost 5 bases, and 13 bases lay between the germline ends.